The 10 T cell receptor beta chains below all came from one sample that was sequenced in a study of blood T cell repertoires in COVID-19 (dated by TCRdb to the early 2020s). Receptors were amplified or captured by the immunoSEQ multiplex PCR assay. TCRdb stores this immuneACCESS table with in-frame sequences only. Part of the clones is absent; in the studies checked, under half of the shortfall reflects unresolved V genes, and no reason is known for the rest. The table for this sample lists about 210,000 clones; around 90% of them were counted only once. Of the sample, roughly 1.5% is held by the ten largest clones. Sequencing used peripheral blood. All receptors come from a man younger than 30 with active or convalescent COVID-19.

A few counts support this clone. The chain couples TRBV6-5 to TRBJ1-6, with D unclear. V dropped 2 bases and J dropped 5 bases, with 10 bases sitting between them. Germline V CDR1 and CDR2: MNHEY, SVGAGI. The CDR3 is 15 residues long. The CDR3 DNA is TGTGCCAGCAGTTACGCGGAGGGAAATAATTCACCCCTCCACTTT. It encodes CASSYAEGNNSPLHF.

This chain connects TRBV6-5 to TRBJ2-7; D perhaps matches TRBD1 (6 bases). V was clipped by 5 bases and J by 2 bases, with 13 bases between them. The CDR3 covers 14 residues. CDR1 and CDR2 from the germline V gene are MNHEY and SVGAGI. The CDR3, as DNA: TGTGCCAGCAGTACCGGGACACCACCCTACGAGCAGTACTTC. Its protein product is CASSTGTPPYEQYF.

This rearrangement joins TRBV7-2 to TRBJ1-2; D may be TRBD1 (5 bases). Germline V gives CDR1 SGHTA, CDR2 FQGNSA. The V and J ends lost 5 bases and 6 bases respectively, with 7 bases between them. The CDR3 sequence is 11 residues long. The CDR3 coding sequence is TGTGCCAGCAGCCCCAGGGATGGCTACACCTTC. Encoded protein: CASSPRDGYTF.

CDR3 sequence reads: CASSSLDSFPELFF. CDR3 nucleotides: TGTGCCAGCAGTTCTCTCGACAGCTTTCCCGAGCTGTTTTTT. The genes are TRBV6-5 and TRBJ2-2; TRBD1 is a possible D gene (5 bases). Looked up from germline, CDR1 is MNHEY and CDR2 is SVGAGI. Trimming took 4 bases from V and 11 from J, leaving 17 bases between them. The CDR3 is 14 amino acids.

This clone has more than one count but fewer than ten. The J gene is TRBJ2-1, the V gene TRBV7-9; no definite D call. From germline, CDR1 is SEHNR and CDR2 FQNEAQ (reference sequence). V was cut by 1 base and J by 12 bases, with 13 bases left in between. The CDR3 sequence is 13 residues long. The CDR3: CASSLDASRGQFF. In DNA, the CDR3 is TGTGCCAGCAGCTTAGATGCGAGCAGAGGGCAGTTCTTC.

The chain is built from TRBV27 and TRBJ2-1; TRBD2 agrees at 11 bases. CDR3 size: 14 residues. V was clipped by 8 bases and J by 4 bases; unmatched bases: 4. The germline V gene has CDR1 MNHEY and CDR2 SMNVEV (reference sequence). This CDR3 is CASSTSGGYNEQFF. The CDR3 bases are TGTGCCAGCTCTACTAGCGGGGGATACAATGAGCAGTTCTTC.

This chain uses TRBV27 with TRBJ2-2; 8 bases agree with TRBD1. Germline CDR1 and CDR2: MNHEY and SMNVEV (reference sequence). This CDR3 comprises 16 residues. Trimming took 10 bases from V and 9 from J; bases not matched to a gene: 19. The CDR3 DNA is TGTGCCACTACACCACGGACAGGGTGGGGGAATCGGGAGCTGTTTTTT. Protein: CATTPRTGWGNRELFF.

A remark on this clone: This specimen includes other DNA sequences encoding the same CDR3. The V call is TRBV12-3 or TRBV12-4, the J call TRBJ2-2; D perhaps matches TRBD1 (8 bases). The CDR3 has 13 amino acids. V was clipped by 5 bases and J by 13 bases, with 17 bases between them. CDR3 loop: CASSQTGGGRLFF. For the CDR3, the DNA is TGTGCCAGCAGTCAAACAGGGGGGGGGCGGCTGTTTTTT.

The rearrangement uses TRBV6-2 or TRBV6-3 and TRBJ1-1, with D maybe TRBD1 (6 bases). V lost 6 bases, J lost 11 bases, and 13 bases lay in between. There are 11 residues in the CDR3. CDR1 and CDR2 from the germline V gene are MNHEY and SVGEGT. This CDR3 reads CASSPGVKAFF. In DNA form, the CDR3 reads TGTGCCAGCAGCCCAGGGGTCAAGGCTTTCTTT.

The rearrangement joins TRBV6-2 or TRBV6-3 to TRBJ2-1, with TRBD2 matching 11 bases. V shed 5 bases, J shed 3 bases, and the junction held 9 bases outside the gene matches. Per the germline V gene, CDR1 is MNHEY and CDR2 is SVGEGT. The CDR3 runs 17 residues. The CDR3 loop is CASSRTSGRTNYNEQFF. DNA of the CDR3: TGTGCCAGCAGTCGCACTAGCGGGAGAACAAACTACAATGAGCAGTTCTTC.